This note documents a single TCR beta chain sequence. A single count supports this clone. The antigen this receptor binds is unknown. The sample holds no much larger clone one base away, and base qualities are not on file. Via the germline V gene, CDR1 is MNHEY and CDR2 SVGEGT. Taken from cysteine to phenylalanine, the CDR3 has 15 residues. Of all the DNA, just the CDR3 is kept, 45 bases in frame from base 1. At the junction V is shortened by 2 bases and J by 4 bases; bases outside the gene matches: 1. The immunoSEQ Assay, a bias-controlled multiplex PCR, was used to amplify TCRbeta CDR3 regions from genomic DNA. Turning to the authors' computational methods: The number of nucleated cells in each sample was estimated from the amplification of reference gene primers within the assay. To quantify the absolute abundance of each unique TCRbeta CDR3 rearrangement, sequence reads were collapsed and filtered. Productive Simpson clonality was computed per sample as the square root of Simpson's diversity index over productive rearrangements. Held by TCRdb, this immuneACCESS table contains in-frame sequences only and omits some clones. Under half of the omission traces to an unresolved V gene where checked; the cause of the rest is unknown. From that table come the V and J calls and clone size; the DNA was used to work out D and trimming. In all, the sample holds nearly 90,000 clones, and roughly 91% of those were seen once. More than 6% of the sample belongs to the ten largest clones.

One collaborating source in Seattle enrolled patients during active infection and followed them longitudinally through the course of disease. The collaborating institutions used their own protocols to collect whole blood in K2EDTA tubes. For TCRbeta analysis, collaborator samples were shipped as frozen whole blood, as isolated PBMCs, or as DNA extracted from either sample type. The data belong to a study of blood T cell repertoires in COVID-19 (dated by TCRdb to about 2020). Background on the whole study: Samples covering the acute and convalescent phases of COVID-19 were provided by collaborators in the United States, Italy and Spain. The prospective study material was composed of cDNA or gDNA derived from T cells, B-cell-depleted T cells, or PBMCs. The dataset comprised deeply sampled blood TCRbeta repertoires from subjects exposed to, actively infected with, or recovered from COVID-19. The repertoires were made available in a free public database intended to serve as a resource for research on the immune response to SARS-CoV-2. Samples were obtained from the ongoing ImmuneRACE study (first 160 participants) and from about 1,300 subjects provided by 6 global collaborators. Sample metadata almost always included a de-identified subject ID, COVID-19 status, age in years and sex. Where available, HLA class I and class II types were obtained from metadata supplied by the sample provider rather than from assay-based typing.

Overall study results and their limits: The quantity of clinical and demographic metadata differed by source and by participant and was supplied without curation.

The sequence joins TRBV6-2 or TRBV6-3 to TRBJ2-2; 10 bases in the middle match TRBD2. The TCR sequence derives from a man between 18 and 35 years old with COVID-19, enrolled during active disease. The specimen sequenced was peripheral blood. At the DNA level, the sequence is TGTGCCAGCAGTTACGTAGCGGGAGGCACCGGGGAGCTGTTTTTT. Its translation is CASSYVAGGTGELFF.